These 2 T cell receptor beta chains originate from one sample sequenced in a study of blood T cell repertoires in COVID-19. Assay used: immunoSEQ multiplex PCR; TCRdb lists only in-frame clones, some missing. The table includes fewer than 150,000 clones, roughly 80% detected once. The specimen sequenced was peripheral blood. These receptors were taken from a man aged 50-59 years with acute or convalescent COVID-19.

The chain has TRBV28 and TRBJ1-3, with D hard to call. V lost 4 bases and J 8 bases, leaving 18 bases between the germline ends. CDR3 length: 15 residues. Per the germline V gene, CDR1 is MDHEN and CDR2 is SYDVKM. CDR3 loop: CASSSLTGRGDTIYF. The CDR3, as DNA: TGTGCCAGCAGTTCCCTGACGGGTCGCGGGGACACCATATATTTT.

V and J are TRBV11-2 and TRBJ1-3; TRBD1 agrees at 10 bases. The V segment lost 2 bases and the J segment 4 bases; nucleotides outside the gene matches: 8. This CDR3 is 17 amino acids long. Germline-derived CDR1 and CDR2 are SGHAT and FQNNGV. CDR3 DNA: TGTGCCAGCAGCTTAATGGGACAGGGGCTTCTCGGAAACACCATATATTTT. Translation gives CASSLMGQGLLGNTIYF.